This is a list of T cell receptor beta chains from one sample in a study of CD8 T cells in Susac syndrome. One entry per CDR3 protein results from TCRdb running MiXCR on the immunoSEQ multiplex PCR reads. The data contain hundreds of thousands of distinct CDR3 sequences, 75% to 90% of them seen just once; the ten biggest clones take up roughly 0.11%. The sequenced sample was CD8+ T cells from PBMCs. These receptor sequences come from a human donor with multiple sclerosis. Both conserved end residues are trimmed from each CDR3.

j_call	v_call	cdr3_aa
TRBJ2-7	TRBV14	ASSQWLKGGEQY
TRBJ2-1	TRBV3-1	ASSQTTSGVNEQF
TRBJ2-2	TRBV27	ASSPYAGQDTGELF
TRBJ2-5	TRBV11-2	ASSLDHNQETQY
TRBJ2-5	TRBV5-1	ASREPVQETQY
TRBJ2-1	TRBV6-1	ASSFDRVGYNEQF
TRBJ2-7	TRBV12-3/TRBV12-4	ASSWTGAYEQY
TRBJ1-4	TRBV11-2	ASSLTGSEKLF
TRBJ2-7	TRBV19	ATGGGRYEQY
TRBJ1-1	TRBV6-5	ASRTRRWFEAF
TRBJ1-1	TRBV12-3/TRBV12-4	ASSLGERSTEAF
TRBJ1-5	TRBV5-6	ASSSGGFNQPQH
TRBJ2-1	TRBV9	ASSVGPELAGEGHNEQF
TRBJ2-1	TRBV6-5	ASRDPITYNEQF
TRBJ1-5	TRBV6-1	ASSVYNQPQH
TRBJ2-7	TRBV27	ASSPTSSYEQY
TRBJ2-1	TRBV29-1	SVETTGVFVNEQF
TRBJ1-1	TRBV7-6	ASSDRVNSATEAF
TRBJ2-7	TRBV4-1	ASSQEKGPAYEQY
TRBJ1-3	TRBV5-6	ASSLDDRVGSGNTIY
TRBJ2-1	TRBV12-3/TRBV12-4	ASSNPGTRGNEQF
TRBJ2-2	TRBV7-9	AIAAQAGAYTGELF
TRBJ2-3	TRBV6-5	ASSYSAVGDTTDTQY
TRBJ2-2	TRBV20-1	SAREGLAGDWAGELF
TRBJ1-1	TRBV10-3	AIRADDTEAF
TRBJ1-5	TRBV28	ATKETGTGTLNQPQH
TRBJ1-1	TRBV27	ASSFIQDTEAF
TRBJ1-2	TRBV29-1	SAPVGGHGYT
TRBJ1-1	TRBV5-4	ASTAPGLPEAF
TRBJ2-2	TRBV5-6	ASSLVDPTTGELF
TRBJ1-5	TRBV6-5	ASSPIGDQPQH
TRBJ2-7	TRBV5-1	ASSTDSHEQY
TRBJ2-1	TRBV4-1	ASSRDPTYGEQF
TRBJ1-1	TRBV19	ASSHLQSNTEAF
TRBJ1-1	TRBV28	ASSPLQAWGAEAF